The 7 T cell receptor beta chains below were found in one sample sequenced in a study of vaccination effects on CD4 cells after COVID-19. Profiled with immunoSEQ multiplex PCR; TCRdb holds only in-frame clones, not every one. The profile shows about 48,000 clones, over 50% of them singletons. For these receptors, no antigen is known. Investigators separated out CD4+ T cells once around nine days of culture had passed. The sample consisted of CD4+ T cells from PBMCs cultured without peptide, taken before COVID-19 vaccination. All receptors come from a human donor who received a COVID-19 vaccine.

This chain uses TRBV28 with TRBJ2-7; the match to TRBD2 covers 13 bases. J lost 8 bases, V lost 8 bases, and 6 bases had no gene match. Germline V CDR1 and CDR2: MDHEN, SYDVKM. The CDR3 spans 13 residues. The CDR3 bases are TGTGCCAGCGCGGGACTAGCGGGAAGTCAGCAGTACTTC. This sequence encodes CASAGLAGSQQYF.

The chain employs TRBV6-1 and TRBJ2-1; 10 nucleotides match TRBD1. The V segment lost 2 bases and the J segment 7 bases; nucleotides outside the gene matches: 5. Germline V gene sequence: CDR1 MNHNS, CDR2 SASEGT. The CDR3 has 15 residues. The CDR3 spells CASSEPGQGTNEQFF. DNA for the CDR3: TGTGCCAGCAGTGAACCGGGACAGGGGACGAATGAGCAGTTCTTC.

The chain has TRBV5-5 and TRBJ1-1; 7 bases line up with TRBD1. Germline V CDR1 and CDR2: SGHKS, YYEKEE (reference sequence). V lost 4 bases, J lost 5 bases, and 8 bases stayed unmatched. The CDR3 length is 14 residues. The CDR3 sequence is CASSVQGRGTEAFF. The CDR3 coding sequence is TGTGCCAGCAGCGTACAGGGGCGCGGGACTGAAGCTTTCTTT.

The CDR3 reads CAICRERGEKLFF. The DNA for the CDR3 is TGTGCCATCTGTAGGGAGAGGGGTGAAAAACTGTTTTTT. The V gene is TRBV10-3, the J gene TRBJ1-4, with D possibly matching TRBD1 (5 bases). CDR1 and CDR2 from the germline V gene are ENHRY and SYGVKD. The CDR3 spans 13 residues. Trimming pared 8 bases from V and 7 bases from J, leaving 14 bases between.

The rearrangement links TRBV4-1 to TRBJ1-5, with unresolved D. CDR1 and CDR2 from the germline V gene are MGHRA and YSYEKL. The CDR3 is made up of 15 amino acids. Between the trimmed V and J ends, which lost 0 bases and 2 bases, there was a span of 8 bases. The DNA for the CDR3 is TGCGCCAGCAGCCAAGAGGCCGGGCGCAATCAGCCCCAGCATTTT. This encodes CASSQEAGRNQPQHF.

V is TRBV11-3 and J is TRBJ2-7; D gene unclear. V lost 0 bases, J lost 1 base, and 7 bases lay in between. The germline CDR1 and CDR2 sequences are SGHNT and YENEEA. This CDR3 is 14 amino acids long. As DNA, the CDR3 is TGTGCCAGCAGCTTAGACAGGAATTCCTACGAGCAGTACTTC. Its translation is CASSLDRNSYEQYF.

The J gene is TRBJ1-2, the V gene TRBV5-6; D may be TRBD1 (5 bases). Per germline, CDR1 SGHDT and CDR2 YYEEEE. The CDR3 has 15 amino acids. V was clipped by 4 bases and J by 0 bases, with 13 bases between them. The CDR3: CASSPGTVPNYGYTF. Here the CDR3 DNA reads TGTGCCAGCAGCCCCGGGACCGTCCCTAACTATGGCTACACCTTC.